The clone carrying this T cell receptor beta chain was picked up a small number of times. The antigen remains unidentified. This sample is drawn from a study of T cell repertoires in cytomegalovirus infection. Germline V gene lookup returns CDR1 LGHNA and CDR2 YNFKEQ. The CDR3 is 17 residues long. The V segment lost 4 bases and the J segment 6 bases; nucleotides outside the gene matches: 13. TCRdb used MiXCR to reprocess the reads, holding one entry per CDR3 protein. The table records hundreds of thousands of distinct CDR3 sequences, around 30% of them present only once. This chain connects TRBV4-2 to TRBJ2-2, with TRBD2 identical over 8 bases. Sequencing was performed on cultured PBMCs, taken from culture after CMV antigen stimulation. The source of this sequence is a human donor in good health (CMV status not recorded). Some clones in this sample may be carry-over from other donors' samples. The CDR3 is CASSREAGTSVAGELFF. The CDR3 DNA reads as TGTGCCAGCAGCCGAGAAGCCGGGACTAGTGTCGCCGGGGAGCTGTTTTTT.